Presented here are 32 T cell receptor beta chains from one specimen sequenced in a study of T-cell reconstitution after alpha-beta-depleted transplantation in children. Using unique molecular identifiers, the investigators prepared the TCRbeta library. TCRdb fed the PCR reads into MiXCR, producing one record per CDR3 protein. This table holds some 350,000 distinct CDR3 sequences, about a sixth found once. The sequencing used PBMCs, mostly from graft donor cells, collected 360 days after TCRalphabeta/CD19-depleted stem cell transplant. All receptors derive from a male patient between 2 and 15 years old who had a stem cell transplant for acute lymphoblastic leukemia, so the T cells may come from the graft donor.

The table lists this clonotype with many counts. The genes are TRBV15 and TRBJ2-7; 9 nucleotides align to TRBD2. Germline V gene lookup returns CDR1 LNHNV and CDR2 YYDKDF (reference sequence). This CDR3 comprises 17 residues. Trimming removed 1 base from V and 2 bases from J; junction bases left unmatched: 9. CDR3 sequence (DNA): TGTGCCACCAGCAGAGTTTGGGGCGGGAGGGGCCCCTACGAGCAGTACTTC. It translates to CATSRVWGGRGPYEQYF.

This clonotype has at least ten counts. The CDR3, as DNA: TGTGCCAGCAGCCTAAACTCGGGCTACACCTTC. Translation gives CASSLNSGYTF. The chain employs TRBV28 and TRBJ1-2, with D unclear. The V end lost 6 bases, the J end lost 8 bases, and 10 bases lay between the germline ends. The CDR3 extends over 11 amino acids. The germline gives CDR1 MDHEN, CDR2 SYDVKM.

The chain couples TRBV6-6 to TRBJ2-2; D might be TRBD1 (6 bases). Germline CDR1 is MNHNY and CDR2 is SVGAGI (reference sequence). The CDR3 sequence is 13 residues long. CDR3 DNA: TGTGCGTCCTTCAGGGGACACACCGGGGAGCTGTTTTTT. This gives the protein CASFRGHTGELFF.

Written as DNA, the CDR3 is TGTGCCAGCAGCTTAACCCGACGTGAGCAGTTCTTC. Amino acids: CASSLTRREQFF. The genes are TRBV11-2 and TRBJ2-1; no clear D. The germline V gene encodes CDR1 SGHAT and CDR2 FQNNGV. V lost 2 bases, J lost 9 bases, and 8 bases lay in between. This CDR3 comprises 12 residues.

This clonotype has a handful of counts. This chain connects TRBV29-1 to TRBJ2-3, with TRBD2 matching over 7 bases. The V gene's germline CDR1 is SQVTM and CDR2 ANQGSEA. The CDR3 spans 14 residues. V lost 6 bases, J lost 2 bases, and 8 bases stayed unmatched. DNA of the CDR3: TGCAGCGTGGCTAGCGGCCTCTCCACAGATACGCAGTATTTT. Protein sequence: CSVASGLSTDTQYF.

This rearrangement joins TRBV6-2 or TRBV6-3 to TRBJ2-1; 11 nucleotides align to TRBD2. There are 18 residues in the CDR3. Germline values: CDR1 MNHEY, CDR2 SVGEGT. V was clipped by 4 bases and J by 7 bases; unmatched bases: 15. The CDR3 nucleotides read TGTGCCAGCAGTTCCTCTCTAGCGGGAGGTCGGTACATGAATGAGCAGTTCTTC. This codes for CASSSSLAGGRYMNEQFF.

The gene calls are TRBV9 and TRBJ1-4, with D maybe TRBD1 (5 bases). The ends were cut back, 0 bases at V and 4 bases at J, with 7 bases in the middle. Germline assignment: CDR1 SGDLS and CDR2 YYNGEE. The CDR3 spans 14 residues. The DNA of the CDR3 is TGTGCCAGCAGCGTAGAGGGGCGTAATGAAAAACTGTTTTTT. Its protein is CASSVEGRNEKLFF.

The sample holds a few counts of this clonotype. The V call is TRBV24-1, the J call TRBJ2-1; 11 nucleotides line up with TRBD2. The CDR3 runs 15 residues. The ends lost 0 bases at V and 12 bases at J; junction bases unmatched: 6. The V gene's germline CDR1 is KGHDR and CDR2 SFDVKD. The CDR3 DNA reads as TGTGCCACCAGTGATTTGGAACTAGCGGGAGTAGGGCAGTTCTTC. This gives the protein CATSDLELAGVGQFF.

This clonotype turned up a few times. This chain uses TRBV29-1 with TRBJ1-1, with a tentative D call TRBD1 (5 bases). Germline CDR1 is SQVTM and CDR2 is ANQGSEA. V was clipped by 1 base and J by 8 bases, with 8 bases between them. CDR3 size: 11 residues. The CDR3, as DNA: TGCAGCGTTGAAGTCCACAGGGAAGCTTTCTTT. As protein: CSVEVHREAFF.

The chain joins TRBV19 to TRBJ2-7; 7 bases fit TRBD2. This CDR3 has 15 amino acids. Germline trimming cut 7 bases from V and 6 bases from J; bases unmatched to any gene: 15. CDR1 LNHDA and CDR2 SQIVND come from the germline V gene (reference sequence). CDR3 residues: CASTGCGGRISEQYF. As DNA, the CDR3 is TGTGCCAGTACTGGGTGCGGCGGGAGAATCTCCGAGCAGTACTTC. Together with reference TRBV19 and TRBJ2-7, the CDR3 gives the full variable domain: DGGITQSPKYLFRKEGQNVTLSCEQNLNHDAMYWYRQDPGQGLRLIYYSQIVNDFQKGDIAEGYSVSREKKESFPLTVTSAQKNPTAFYLCASTGCGGRISEQYFGPGTRLTVT.

This clonotype was counted only a few times. This rearrangement joins TRBV28 to TRBJ2-7; 8 bases map to TRBD1. The J segment lost 1 base and the V segment lost 6 bases, leaving 2 bases of the junction unmatched. CDR3 size: 13 residues. Germline values: CDR1 MDHEN, CDR2 SYDVKM. The CDR3 DNA sequence: TGTGCCAGCAGAGGACAGGGTTCCTACGAGCAGTACTTC. Translated: CASRGQGSYEQYF.

The sample holds a few counts of this clonotype. This CDR3 reads CASSQVVMGRDEQYF. The CDR3 nucleotides are TGTGCCAGCAGCCAAGTGGTTATGGGGCGCGACGAGCAGTACTTC. The genes are TRBV14 and TRBJ2-7, with D tentatively TRBD1 (5 bases). V shed 1 base and J shed 5 bases, with 15 bases lying between them. Germline CDR1 reads SGHDN; CDR2 reads FVKESK. This CDR3 has 15 residues.

This clonotype was counted only a few times. The V call is TRBV10-2, the J call TRBJ2-2; a possible D gene is TRBD1 (7 bases). With 3 bases removed from V and 4 bases from J, the gap between germline ends came to 12 bases. The CDR3 covers 15 residues. The V gene's germline CDR1 is WSHSY and CDR2 SAAADI. The CDR3 reads CASSEARGVTGELFF. The CDR3 DNA reads TGCGCCAGCAGTGAAGCCAGGGGGGTCACCGGGGAGCTGTTTTTT.

This clonotype was counted only a few times. V is TRBV11-1 and J is TRBJ2-5; D is perhaps TRBD2 (6 bases). There are 19 residues in the CDR3. Between the trimmed V and J ends, which lost 5 bases and 5 bases, there was a span of 30 bases. Germline V CDR1 and CDR2: SGHAT, FQDESV (reference sequence). The CDR3 nucleotides are TGTGCCAGCAGCCCCTATTACGATCCGGGACTTATAGATTTGGAGACCCAGTACTTC. This sequence encodes CASSPYYDPGLIDLETQYF.

The sample holds a few counts of this clonotype. The CDR3 loop is CASSQDRNRLAEAYNEQFF. CDR3 sequence (DNA): TGCGCCAGCAGCCAAGATCGAAACCGACTAGCGGAGGCCTACAATGAGCAGTTCTTC. V usage is TRBV4-1 and J usage is TRBJ2-1, with 9 bases aligning to TRBD2. The trim removed 0 bases at V and 2 bases at J, leaving 11 bases unmatched. There are 19 residues in the CDR3. Germline-derived CDR1 and CDR2 are MGHRA and YSYEKL.

This chain joins TRBV5-6 and TRBJ2-6; a weak D match, TRBD1 (6 bases). Per the germline V gene, CDR1 is SGHDT and CDR2 is YYEEEE. CDR3 length: 14 residues. Trimming took 6 bases from V and 2 from J, leaving 9 bases between them. CDR3 nucleotides: TGTGCCAGCACCCACAGGGCTGGGGCCAACGTCCTGACTTTC. Amino acids: CASTHRAGANVLTF.

The chain uses TRBV29-1 and TRBJ2-1; a possible D gene is TRBD2 (6 bases). The V end was cut by 4 bases, the J end by 0 bases, with 10 bases between. The V gene's germline CDR1 is SQVTM and CDR2 ANQGSEA. The CDR3 consists of 14 residues. CDR3 DNA: TGCAGCGTTGGGCGGGATAGCTCCTACAATGAGCAGTTCTTC. This gives the protein CSVGRDSSYNEQFF.

As to this clonotype: A much larger clone lies one base from this, so it may be a read error. The chain has TRBV3-1 and TRBJ2-5; no clear D. Germline V gene sequence: CDR1 LGHDT, CDR2 YNNKEL (reference sequence). The length of the CDR3 is 16 residues. The V end lost 1 base, the J end lost 5 bases, and 17 bases lay between the germline ends. DNA for the CDR3: TGTGCCAGCAGCCAAGTTTGGAAGCAAATTGGCGAGACCCAGTACTTC. Translating it yields CASSQVWKQIGETQYF.

This clonotype was observed a handful of times. V and J are TRBV5-1 and TRBJ1-2, with D perhaps matching TRBD1 (6 bases). The CDR3 is 14 residues long. The germline CDR1 and CDR2 sequences are SGHRS and YFSETQ. Trimming cost V 0 bases and J 5 bases, with 11 bases left between them. CDR3 nucleotides: TGCGCCAGCAGCTTGGGGGGGACATGGTATGGCTACACCTTC. This encodes CASSLGGTWYGYTF.

This clonotype was recorded at least ten times. This chain joins TRBV9 and TRBJ1-5; TRBD1 matches 10 bases. Germline trimming cut 4 bases from V and 2 bases from J; bases unmatched to any gene: 3. CDR3 size: 15 residues. Germline CDR1 and CDR2: SGDLS and YYNGEE. The CDR3 sequence is CASSRTGGRNQPQHF. CDR3 coding DNA: TGTGCCAGCAGCAGGACAGGGGGACGCAATCAGCCCCAGCATTTT.

In regard to this clonotype: Just one base apart from a much larger clone, this may be a read error. The chain links TRBV10-3 to TRBJ1-5, with D possibly TRBD1 on 6 matching bases. The CDR3 spans 13 residues. The germline V gene has CDR1 ENHRY and CDR2 SYGVKD. Trimming stripped 5 bases from V and 5 bases from J, with 10 bases between. The CDR3 spells CAISLGQYQPQHF. In DNA, the CDR3 is TGTGCCATCAGTTTAGGACAGTATCAGCCCCAGCATTTT.

In this sample, this clonotype turned up many times. The CDR3 region has the DNA TGTGCCAGCAGAAGTACCTACAATGAGCAGTTCTTC. Residues: CASRSTYNEQFF. The chain couples TRBV11-2 to TRBJ2-1, with unresolved D. Germline assignment: CDR1 SGHAT and CDR2 FQNNGV. The CDR3 totals 12 residues. V gave up 6 bases and J gave up 2 bases, with 5 bases separating them.

V gene TRBV28 combines with J gene TRBJ2-6; D is undetermined. Trimming stripped 10 bases from V and 0 bases from J, with 7 bases between. Germline CDR1 is MDHEN and CDR2 is SYDVKM. There are 13 residues in the CDR3. CDR3 protein: CATWISGANVLTF. The CDR3 DNA sequence: TGTGCCACCTGGATCTCTGGGGCCAACGTCCTGACTTTC.

The rearrangement links TRBV5-1 to TRBJ2-3, with D perhaps TRBD2 (6 bases). This CDR3 has 15 residues. V lost 0 bases, J lost 3 bases, and 11 bases lay in between. The V gene's germline CDR1 is SGHRS and CDR2 YFSETQ. CDR3 in amino acids: CASSLARGGTDTQYF. DNA for the CDR3: TGCGCCAGCAGCTTGGCACGGGGAGGAACAGATACGCAGTATTTT.

The rearrangement uses TRBV4-1 and TRBJ2-2; 8 bases fit TRBD2. J gave up 5 bases and V 1 base, and 3 bases lay outside the gene matches. The CDR3 loop spans 15 amino acids. CDR1 and CDR2 (germline): MGHRA, YSYEKL. CDR3: CASSQAGTRTGELFF. In DNA form, the CDR3 reads TGCGCCAGCAGCCAAGCCGGGACTAGAACCGGGGAGCTGTTTTTT.

The rearrangement joins TRBV20-1 to TRBJ2-3; D perhaps matches TRBD1 (6 bases). CDR3 length: 16 amino acids. Germline-derived CDR1 and CDR2 are DFQATT and SNEGSKA (reference sequence). Trimming took off 3 bases at V and 1 base at J, with 17 bases between the two ends. CDR3 amino acids: CSASSRHRVGTDTQYF. In DNA form, the CDR3 reads TGCAGTGCTAGTAGTCGCCACAGGGTCGGCACAGATACGCAGTATTTT.

The chain has TRBV12-3 or TRBV12-4 and TRBJ2-5, with D maybe TRBD1 (5 bases). Trimming removed 8 bases at V and 5 bases at J, with 12 bases between. The CDR3 is made up of 12 amino acids. CDR3 nucleotides: TGTGCCAGCGCCAGGGCGCGGGAGACCCAGTACTTC. Its translation is CASARARETQYF.

The chain links TRBV7-2 to TRBJ2-2, with unresolved D. Trimming stripped 0 bases from V and 8 bases from J, with 16 bases between. Germline V gene sequence: CDR1 SGHTA, CDR2 FQGNSA. The length of the CDR3 is 16 residues. The CDR3 is CASSLARVGGPGELFF. CDR3 nucleotides: TGTGCCAGCAGCTTAGCCCGGGTGGGCGGTCCTGGGGAGCTGTTTTTT.

V is TRBV2 and J is TRBJ1-6; D unclear. This CDR3 has 16 residues. CDR1 is SNHLY, CDR2 FYNNEI, per germline. Deletions cut 1 base from V and 5 bases from J, with 12 bases between. CDR3: CASSEENVHNNSPLHF. The CDR3 DNA follows: TGTGCCAGCAGTGAAGAGAACGTACACAATAATTCACCCCTCCACTTT.

This clonotype was counted only a few times. The chain uses TRBV4-3 and TRBJ2-5; 8 nucleotides agree with TRBD2. The trim removed 2 bases at V and 1 base at J, leaving 3 bases unmatched. The CDR3 is made up of 15 amino acids. CDR1 and CDR2 from the germline V gene are LGHNA and YSLEER. The CDR3 region is CASSQRREAQETQYF. DNA of the CDR3: TGCGCCAGCAGCCAACGGCGGGAGGCCCAAGAGACCCAGTACTTC.

This clonotype was observed a few times. This chain joins TRBV6-1 and TRBJ2-1; perhaps TRBD2 as D (5 bases). Germline-derived CDR1 and CDR2 are MNHNS and SASEGT. The CDR3 has 14 amino acids. V lost 8 bases to trimming and J lost 1 base, with 12 bases between them. The CDR3 DNA is TGTGCCAGCGCCGTTAGCGAATCCTACAATGAGCAGTTCTTC. It yields the protein CASAVSESYNEQFF.

This clonotype was detected many times. This rearrangement joins TRBV9 to TRBJ2-7; D perhaps matches TRBD1 (6 bases). Germline V gene data show CDR1 as SGDLS and CDR2 as YYNGEE. Trimming cost V 0 bases and J 3 bases, with 10 bases left between them. The CDR3 is 14 residues long. For the CDR3, the DNA is TGTGCCAGCAGCGTAGGAATCAGGGGCTACGAGCAGTACTTC. Amino acids: CASSVGIRGYEQYF.